What follows are 14 T cell receptor beta chains derived from one specimen sequenced in a study of T cell changes during pregnancy in multiple sclerosis. Generated by immunoSEQ multiplex PCR, the TCRdb table keeps only in-frame clones and is missing some. The top ten hold about 2% of the sample, which has tens of thousands of clones, about 90% seen once. This specimen consisted of CD4+ T cells from peripheral blood mononuclear cells, obtained after pregnancy. These receptor sequences come from a female donor in good health, enrolled as a control in a pregnancy study.

This chain links TRBV21-1 with TRBJ2-7; the D call of TRBD1 is as the table states it, not checked on the DNA. TRBV21-1 is annotated as a pseudogene. The CDR3 consists of 13 residues. This CDR3 is CASSKAQGNEQYF. In DNA form, the CDR3 reads TGTGCCAGCAGCAAAGCGCAGGGGAACGAGCAGTACTTC.

CDR3 DNA: TGTGCCACCAGCAGAGGCGGCAGGGCCGGCGGGGAGCTGTTTTTT. Encoded protein: CATSRGGRAGGELFF. This rearrangement joins TRBV15 to TRBJ2-2, with D maybe TRBD1 (5 bases). CDR1 is LNHNV and CDR2 is YYDKDF in the germline V gene (reference sequence). V was trimmed by 1 base and J by 7 bases, leaving 13 bases between them. The CDR3 is made up of 15 amino acids.

This clone came up a few times. This chain connects TRBV7-9 to TRBJ1-1, with D perhaps TRBD1 (6 bases). The CDR3 is 16 residues long. V lost 2 bases and J 2 bases, leaving 15 bases between the germline ends. Germline assignment: CDR1 SEHNR and CDR2 FQNEAQ (reference sequence). Here the CDR3 reads CASSLFQGMGNTEAFF. The CDR3 region has the DNA TGTGCCAGCAGCTTATTCCAGGGGATGGGAAACACTGAAGCTTTCTTT.

The rearrangement joins TRBV5-1 to TRBJ2-3; D possibly corresponds to TRBD1 (5 bases). V was pared by 2 bases and J by 6 bases, with 19 bases between. Germline CDR1 SGHRS, CDR2 YFSETQ. The length of the CDR3 is 16 residues. The CDR3 spells CASSLGAARVGDTQYF. In DNA, the CDR3 is TGCGCCAGCAGCTTAGGGGCCGCCCGAGTGGGCGATACGCAGTATTTT.

The gene calls are TRBV7-2 and TRBJ1-5; possible D gene TRBD1, 5 bases. The V gene lost 4 bases and the J gene lost 4 bases, with 8 bases spanning the gap. Germline V gene data show CDR1 as SGHTA and CDR2 as FQGNSA. CDR3 length equals 13 residues. The CDR3 reads CASSSGGNQPQHF. CDR3 coding DNA: TGTGCCAGCAGCTCCGGGGGGAATCAGCCCCAGCATTTT.

The chain has TRBV28 and TRBJ2-3; D is ambiguous. Germline V gene lookup returns CDR1 MDHEN and CDR2 SYDVKM. The V and J ends lost 4 bases and 6 bases respectively, with 8 bases between them. The CDR3 loop spans 12 amino acids. CDR3 nucleotide sequence: TGTGCCAGCAGTTCCGTAGTTGATACGCAGTATTTT. Its protein product is CASSSVVDTQYF.

The chain joins TRBV19 to TRBJ2-7; 11 bases are a match to TRBD1. The J segment lost 2 bases and the V segment lost 5 bases, leaving 5 bases of the junction unmatched. Germline loops: CDR1 LNHDA, CDR2 SQIVND (reference sequence). The CDR3 extends over 15 amino acids. CDR3: CASSYLGQGAYEQYF. The CDR3 DNA follows: TGTGCCAGTAGTTATTTGGGACAGGGGGCCTACGAGCAGTACTTC.

The chain carries TRBV6-1 and TRBJ1-3; the match to TRBD1 covers 7 bases. Per the germline V gene, CDR1 is MNHNS and CDR2 is SASEGT. This CDR3 spans 15 amino acids. V was clipped by 6 bases and J by 4 bases; unmatched bases: 9. The CDR3 sequence is CASRLKGAEGNTIYF. DNA of the CDR3: TGTGCCAGCAGATTGAAGGGGGCGGAAGGAAACACCATATATTTT.

This chain links TRBV5-1 with TRBJ1-1, with a possible D match to TRBD1 (6 bases). The CDR3 loop spans 16 amino acids. V dropped 0 bases and J dropped 0 bases, with 12 bases sitting between them. Looked up from germline, CDR1 is SGHRS and CDR2 is YFSETQ. Here the CDR3 DNA reads TGCGCCAGCAGCTTGGGGCTGGGACAAATGAACACTGAAGCTTTCTTT. Its protein is CASSLGLGQMNTEAFF.

V is TRBV5-4 and J is TRBJ2-7; a weak D match, TRBD1 (5 bases). The V gene lost 0 bases and the J gene lost 6 bases, with 10 bases spanning the gap. Germline values: CDR1 SGHNT, CDR2 YYREEE (reference sequence). CDR3 length: 13 residues. The CDR3 DNA reads TGTGCCAGCAGCTTGGCGGGCAGGGCCGAGCAGTACTTC. Its protein is CASSLAGRAEQYF.

The V and J genes are TRBV25-1 and TRBJ1-4; D may be TRBD1 (6 bases). V was trimmed by 5 bases and J by 2 bases, leaving 15 bases between them. The V gene's germline CDR1 is MGHDK and CDR2 SYGVNS. CDR3 length: 16 residues. The DNA of the CDR3 is TGTGCCAGCAGTAGGGGACACCTGTTGACTAATGAAAAACTGTTTTTT. It is translated as CASSRGHLLTNEKLFF.

The genes are TRBV12-5 and TRBJ2-1, with 8 bases that match TRBD1. V trimming: 7 bases; J trimming: 9 bases; junction bases outside the gene matches: 23. Germline CDR1 LGHNT, CDR2 FRNRAP. The CDR3 is made up of 18 amino acids. CDR3 nucleotide sequence: TGTGCTAGTGCCAACGGACAGGGATGGAACTTGCTTTCCGGTGAGCAGTTCTTC. Amino acid sequence: CASANGQGWNLLSGEQFF.

The rearrangement uses TRBV6-5 and TRBJ1-3, with a weak D call TRBD1 (5 bases). The CDR3 is 16 amino acids. The ends were cut back, 3 bases at V and 0 bases at J, with 12 bases in the middle. CDR1 is MNHEY, CDR2 SVGAGI, per germline. CDR3 amino acids: CASSYGAGFSGNTIYF. The CDR3 DNA is TGTGCCAGCAGTTATGGGGCAGGCTTCTCTGGAAACACCATATATTTT.

This chain links TRBV6-5 with TRBJ2-2, with 9 bases lining up with TRBD1. The CDR3 is 14 amino acids. Germline V gene sequence: CDR1 MNHEY, CDR2 SVGAGI. J gave up 5 bases and V 7 bases, and 5 bases lay outside the gene matches. The DNA for the CDR3 is TGTGCCAGCACCCCACAGGGGGCGACCGGGGAGCTGTTTTTT. The encoded protein is CASTPQGATGELFF.